This T cell receptor (beta chain) was observed in a study of neurological immune-mediated disorders. Points on this clonotype: Its specificity is unknown.

This CDR3 spans 16 amino acids. Trimming cost V 4 bases and J 2 bases; bases outside gene matches: 7. CDR1 LNHNV and CDR2 YYDKDF come from the germline V gene (reference sequence). With 10-nucleotide random UMIs, 5'RACE was used to make the cDNA. TCRdb used MiXCR to reprocess the 5' RACE reads, holding one entry per CDR3 protein. The sample has 15,000 or so distinct CDR3 sequences, roughly an eighth seen once; the top ten hold 41%. Study-wide points: Sharing of CDR3 amino acid sequences among expanded clones across subjects was absent, suggesting private repertoires in all groups. The highest TCR clonal expansion occurred in HTLV-1-associated myelopathy; multiple sclerosis fell below healthy controls.

The sorted-subset TCR libraries were prepared using 1 million CD4+ or CD8+ T cells as the starting material. The clonotype comes from a female donor with HTLV-1-associated myelopathy (HAM/TSP). The sequenced material came from CD8+ T cells from blood. The chain links TRBV15 to TRBJ2-5, with 10 bases identical to TRBD1. Written as DNA, the CDR3 is TGTGCCACCAGCACCCCGGGACAGGGGTATCAAGAGACCCAGTACTTC. This codes for CATSTPGQGYQETQYF.